What follows are 26 T cell receptor beta chains derived from one specimen sequenced in a study of Graves' ophthalmopathy and Graves' hyperthyroidism. TCR beta CDR3 regions were amplified from RNA transcripts. HTBI primers primed a first-round RT-PCR, and a second-round multiplex PCR followed. TCRdb passed the multiplex PCR reads through MiXCR, listing each CDR3 protein once. The table records about 390,000 distinct CDR3 sequences, approximately 15% of them present only once. Sequencing was performed on peripheral blood. These receptors came from a woman aged 18-29 years with stable Graves' hyperthyroidism.

This clonotype has ten or more counts. This chain joins TRBV4-1 and TRBJ1-2; no clear D gene. CDR3 length: 14 residues. Deletions cut 3 bases from V and 7 bases from J, with 15 bases between. The germline gives CDR1 MGHRA, CDR2 YSYEKL. CDR3 in DNA: TGCGCCAGCAGCCAGAGAGGGATCCAGGCTGGCTACACCTTC. This gives the protein CASSQRGIQAGYTF.

This clonotype was recorded many times. The chain carries TRBV4-1 and TRBJ2-5; 7 positions match TRBD1. The germline gives CDR1 MGHRA, CDR2 YSYEKL. V was pared by 3 bases and J by 2 bases, with 6 bases of the junction left unmatched. This CDR3 region has 15 residues. CDR3 DNA sequence: TGCGCCAGCAGCCAGGTACCGGGACAGCAAGAGACCCAGTACTTC. Translation: CASSQVPGQQETQYF.

The chain couples TRBV7-2 to TRBJ1-2; 7 bases are shared with TRBD1. The ends lost 5 bases at V and 4 bases at J; junction bases unmatched: 10. Looked up from germline, CDR1 is SGHTA and CDR2 is FQGNSA. The CDR3 totals 15 residues. This chain's CDR3 is CASSLAMTGSYGYTF. CDR3 nucleotides: TGTGCCAGCAGCCTCGCCATGACAGGGTCCTATGGCTACACCTTC.

The J gene is TRBJ1-2, the V gene TRBV5-1, with 9 bases fitting TRBD1. Germline V gives CDR1 SGHRS, CDR2 YFSETQ. The CDR3 sequence is 15 residues long. J lost 6 bases, V lost 4 bases, and 10 bases had no gene match. This CDR3 is CASSVGQGLSDGYTF. CDR3 sequence (DNA): TGCGCCAGCAGCGTGGGACAGGGCTTGTCCGATGGCTACACCTTC. The variable domain in full, completed from reference TRBV5-1 and TRBJ1-2, reads KAGVTQTPRYLIKTRGQQVTLSCSPISGHRSVSWYQQTPGQGLQFLFEYFSETQRNKGNFPGRFSGRQFSNSRSEMNVSTLELGDSALYLCASSVGQGLSDGYTFGSGTRLTVV.

This clonotype was recorded many times. The genes are TRBV11-2 and TRBJ1-3; 7 bases map to TRBD1. Germline V CDR1 and CDR2: SGHAT, FQNNGV. J lost 2 bases, V lost 5 bases, and 9 bases had no gene match. This CDR3 spans 16 amino acids. This CDR3 reads CASSRTTGVPGNTIYF. The DNA for the CDR3 is TGTGCCAGCAGCCGTACTACAGGGGTGCCTGGAAACACCATATATTTT.

This clonotype showed up many times. The CDR3 sequence: CASSAAGTGVAKNIQYF. In nucleotides, the CDR3 is TGTGCCAGCAGTGCGGCCGGGACAGGGGTAGCCAAAAACATTCAGTACTTC. The chain couples TRBV6-1 to TRBJ2-4, with TRBD1 identical over 10 bases. The CDR3 has 17 residues. Germline V CDR1 and CDR2: MNHNS, SASEGT. V was clipped by 4 bases and J by 0 bases; unmatched bases: 6.

This clonotype was found a few times. The J gene is TRBJ2-7, the V gene TRBV20-1, with TRBD1 identical over 12 bases. The CDR3 is 14 residues long. V lost 1 base and J lost 5; bases outside the gene matches: 3. Germline loops: CDR1 DFQATT, CDR2 SNEGSKA (reference sequence). For the CDR3, the DNA is TGCAGTGCTAGAGCCGGGACAGGGGGCGACGAGCAGTACTTC. Residues: CSARAGTGGDEQYF.

In its sample, this clonotype was seen many times. The chain couples TRBV9 to TRBJ1-2, with a possible D match to TRBD1 (5 bases). The CDR3 totals 14 residues. V dropped 3 bases and J dropped 6 bases, with 15 bases sitting between them. CDR1 SGDLS and CDR2 YYNGEE come from the germline V gene. CDR3 DNA sequence: TGTGCCAGCAGCGCTCCCGGGACGAACAATGGCTACACCTTC. Its protein product is CASSAPGTNNGYTF.

This clonotype has a count of ten or more. The chain joins TRBV15 to TRBJ1-6; tentative D call: TRBD1 (6 bases). The CDR3 loop spans 16 amino acids. Trimming took off 1 base at V and 10 bases at J, with 17 bases between the two ends. From germline, CDR1 is LNHNV and CDR2 YYDKDF (reference sequence). The CDR3 sequence is CATSRGKQGIGSPLHF. The CDR3 DNA follows: TGTGCCACCAGCAGAGGAAAACAGGGAATAGGGTCACCCCTCCACTTT.

There are many counts of this clonotype. In DNA, the CDR3 is TGCAGAATGGAGAGACCGTGCTCCTACGAGCAGTACTTC. Protein: CRMERPCSYEQYF. V is TRBV29-1 and J is TRBJ2-7; no clear D gene. In germline, CDR1 is SQVTM, CDR2 ANQGSEA. The CDR3 is 13 residues long.

This clonotype has at least ten counts. The CDR3 sequence is CASSLSRDSEAFF. CDR3 nucleotides: TGTGCCAGCAGCTTAAGCAGGGACTCTGAAGCTTTCTTT. The chain joins TRBV7-9 to TRBJ1-1; D may be TRBD1 (5 bases). Trimming took 2 bases from V and 6 from J, leaving 10 bases between them. This CDR3 has 13 residues. The germline gives CDR1 SEHNR, CDR2 FQNEAQ (reference sequence).

In its sample, this clonotype was seen many times. The rearrangement uses TRBV12-3 or TRBV12-4 and TRBJ1-1; possibly TRBD1 for D (6 bases). V lost 4 bases and J 4 bases, leaving 16 bases between the germline ends. The CDR3 runs 15 residues. Written as DNA, the CDR3 is TGTGCCAGCAGTTCACACAGGGAACCGCCCACTGAAGCTTTCTTT. Amino acid sequence: CASSSHREPPTEAFF.

This clonotype was picked up a small number of times. The chain joins TRBV7-2 to TRBJ1-2, with unresolved D. The CDR3 contains 16 residues. CDR1 and CDR2 (germline): SGHTA, FQGNSA. Trimming cost V 5 bases and J 0 bases, with 16 bases left between them. In DNA form, the CDR3 reads TGTGCCAGCAGCCTCAGCGGGCCGAGAACTAACTATGGCTACACCTTC. Translating it yields CASSLSGPRTNYGYTF. Drawing the rest from reference TRBV7-2 and TRBJ1-2, the complete variable domain is GAGVSQSPSNKVTEKGKDVELRCDPISGHTALYWYRQSLGQGLEFLIYFQGNSAPDKSGLPSDRFSAERTGGSVSTLTIQRTQQEDSAVYLCASSLSGPRTNYGYTFGSGTRLTVV.

The chain combines TRBV19 with TRBJ1-6; D ambiguous. The germline V gene has CDR1 LNHDA and CDR2 SQIVND (reference sequence). The length of the CDR3 is 13 residues. V lost 3 bases and J lost 2, with 2 bases in between. The CDR3 DNA is TGTGCCAGTAGTATGGCCTATAATTCACCCCTCCACTTT. This translates into CASSMAYNSPLHF.

J is TRBJ1-1 and V is TRBV25-1; D is ambiguous. CDR1 is MGHDK and CDR2 is SYGVNS in the germline V gene. The germline V and J ends were trimmed by 3 bases and 0 bases, with 8 bases remaining between them. This CDR3 comprises 14 residues. CDR3 region: CASSDWTLNTEAFF. The CDR3 DNA reads as TGTGCCAGCAGTGATTGGACCCTGAACACTGAAGCTTTCTTT.

The chain couples TRBV12-3 or TRBV12-4 to TRBJ2-7, with D unresolved. Trimming removed 5 bases from V and 3 bases from J, with 11 bases in between. There are 13 residues in the CDR3. The CDR3 loop is CASSARYLYEQYF. CDR3 bases: TGTGCCAGCAGTGCTCGGTATCTCTACGAGCAGTACTTC.

At least ten counts were recorded for this clonotype. The rearrangement links TRBV3-1 to TRBJ1-1; D may be TRBD1 (6 bases). CDR3 length equals 15 residues. V lost 0 bases to trimming and J lost 0 bases, with 8 bases between them. Germline CDR1 is LGHDT and CDR2 is YNNKEL (reference sequence). The CDR3 nucleotides are TGTGCCAGCAGCCAAGATCGGGACATGAACACTGAAGCTTTCTTT. It translates to CASSQDRDMNTEAFF.

Turning to this clonotype: A much more abundant neighbour one base away suggests this may be a read error. The chain uses TRBV2 and TRBJ2-5; tentatively, D is TRBD2 (5 bases). The CDR3 totals 13 residues. Germline CDR1 reads SNHLY; CDR2 reads FYNNEI. The CDR3 nucleotides read TGTGCCAGCAGAGGACTGATCCAAGAGACCCGGTACTTC. Protein: CASRGLIQETRYF.

This clonotype was counted many times. The chain is built from TRBV11-1 and TRBJ1-1, with 10 nucleotides matching TRBD1. Losses at the gene ends were 4 bases for V and 1 base for J; bases not matched to a gene: 9. This CDR3 contains 17 residues. CDR1 and CDR2 from the germline V gene are SGHAT and FQDESV (reference sequence). In DNA, the CDR3 is TGTGCCAGCAGCTACCGGGACAGGGGATTTTCGAACACTGAAGCTTTCTTT. This codes for CASSYRDRGFSNTEAFF.

The chain is built from TRBV28 and TRBJ2-7; 8 bases align to TRBD1. V lost 3 bases and J lost 5; bases outside the gene matches: 6. The germline gives CDR1 MDHEN, CDR2 SYDVKM. CDR3 length: 14 residues. CDR3 in DNA: TGTGCCAGCAGTTTGCCAGGACAGGGTCACGAGCAGTACTTC. It is translated as CASSLPGQGHEQYF.

The chain uses TRBV5-1 and TRBJ2-7, with 15 nucleotides matching TRBD2. Germline trimming cut 3 bases from V and 5 bases from J; bases unmatched to any gene: 15. CDR3 length: 19 residues. Per germline, CDR1 SGHRS and CDR2 YFSETQ. The CDR3 DNA is TGCGCCAGCAGCTCCCCACCGGGACTAGCGGGGGGCCCAACTCACGAGCAGTACTTC. Translated: CASSSPPGLAGGPTHEQYF. The full variable domain, completed using reference TRBV5-1 and TRBJ2-7, is KAGVTQTPRYLIKTRGQQVTLSCSPISGHRSVSWYQQTPGQGLQFLFEYFSETQRNKGNFPGRFSGRQFSNSRSEMNVSTLELGDSALYLCASSSPPGLAGGPTHEQYFGPGTRLTVT.

This clonotype occurred many times. The J gene is TRBJ2-7, the V gene TRBV15; the D call may be TRBD1 or TRBD2 (5 bases each). V gave up 4 bases and J gave up 2 bases, with 12 bases separating them. The CDR3 has 14 residues. CDR1 and CDR2 (germline): LNHNV, YYDKDF (reference sequence). The CDR3 DNA reads TGTGCCACCAGCACCCCGGGGCAGACCTACGAGCAGTACTTC. Its protein product is CATSTPGQTYEQYF.

This clonotype was observed many times. The chain uses TRBV11-1 and TRBJ1-1; D is perhaps TRBD1 (5 bases). The germline V gene has CDR1 SGHAT and CDR2 FQDESV (reference sequence). V shed 10 bases and J shed 5 bases, with 17 bases lying between them. This CDR3 is built from 13 residues. CDR3 nucleotides: TGTGCCATCAAGATTCAGGGTCGGACTGAAGCTTTCTTT. It codes for CAIKIQGRTEAFF.

About this clonotype itself: This sequence may be a read error, since a much larger clone differs from it by one base. This chain connects TRBV19 to TRBJ1-1; TRBD1 matches 8 bases. Germline V gene data show CDR1 as LNHDA and CDR2 as SQIVND (reference sequence). This CDR3 spans 15 amino acids. V gave up 9 bases and J gave up 1 base; unmatched junction bases: 10. CDR3 DNA sequence: TGTGCCAGCGTCCTATCCGGGACAGGGAACACTGAAGCTTTCTTT. This gives the protein CASVLSGTGNTEAFF.

This clonotype was detected ten times or more. This chain uses TRBV7-8 with TRBJ2-5; no clear D gene. Germline loops: CDR1 SGHVS, CDR2 FQNEAQ. V gave up 2 bases and J gave up 7 bases, with 8 bases separating them. This CDR3 is built from 12 residues. The CDR3 nucleotides are TGTGCCAGCAGCTTAAGGTTGGGGACCCAGTACTTC. It yields the protein CASSLRLGTQYF.

This clonotype has at least ten counts. J is TRBJ2-7 and V is TRBV12-3 or TRBV12-4; TRBD2 agrees at 8 bases. This CDR3 contains 13 residues. V gave up 6 bases and J gave up 7 bases; unmatched junction bases: 8. For the CDR3, the DNA is TGTGCCAGCAGACTAGCGGCTGGCCTAGAGCAGTACTTC. As protein: CASRLAAGLEQYF.